The 23 T cell receptor beta chains below come from one sample, sequenced in a study of T cell changes during pregnancy in multiple sclerosis. Some clones are missing from TCRdb's copy, which holds only in-frame ones; the method was immunoSEQ multiplex PCR. The table records 100,000 or so clones, more than 85% of them present only once. The specimen was peripheral blood, collected in the second trimester of pregnancy. The source of these receptors is a female donor with multiple sclerosis, enrolled in a pregnancy study.

This chain connects TRBV5-1 to TRBJ2-3; TRBD1 matches 7 bases. In germline, CDR1 is SGHRS, CDR2 YFSETQ. This CDR3 has 13 residues. V dropped 0 bases and J dropped 5; count of bases not matched to a gene: 0. CDR3 sequence reads: CASSLGDRDTQYF. CDR3 bases: TGCGCCAGCAGCTTGGGGGACAGAGATACGCAGTATTTT.

The CDR3 is CASSLADSPRTQYF. CDR3 in DNA: TGTGCCAGCAGCTTGGCCGACAGCCCCAGAACGCAGTATTTT. J is TRBJ2-3 and V is TRBV5-6, with a tentative D call TRBD1 (5 bases). Trimming shortened V by 0 bases and J by 9 bases, and 14 bases separated the two germline ends. This CDR3 contains 14 residues. Germline loops: CDR1 SGHDT, CDR2 YYEEEE.

The chain combines TRBV18 with TRBJ2-3; D is unclear. Germline loops: CDR1 KGHSH, CDR2 LQKENI. Trimming stripped 2 bases from V and 4 bases from J, with 7 bases between. This CDR3 region has 13 residues. As DNA, the CDR3 is TGTGCCAGCTCACCAGGGCCGTCAGATACGCAGTATTTT. It translates to CASSPGPSDTQYF.

The V call is TRBV6-5, the J call TRBJ2-7; 7 bases fit TRBD2. Per the germline V gene, CDR1 is MNHEY and CDR2 is SVGAGI. The V gene end was trimmed by 9 bases and the J gene end by 3 bases; junction bases not matched to a gene: 11. The CDR3 extends over 14 amino acids. The CDR3 loop is CASQGSGNVYEQYF. As DNA, the CDR3 is TGTGCCAGTCAGGGCAGCGGGAACGTCTACGAGCAGTACTTC.

V is TRBV9 and J is TRBJ2-4; 13 bases agree with TRBD2. In germline, CDR1 is SGDLS, CDR2 YYNGEE. The CDR3 length is 17 residues. The junction had 10 bases not matched to a gene; V was cut back by 4 bases and J by 6 bases. In nucleotides, the CDR3 is TGTGCCAGCAGCCTTAATCCGGGGACTAGCGGGGCAAACATTCAGTACTTC. The encoded protein is CASSLNPGTSGANIQYF.

V and J are TRBV7-9 and TRBJ2-1; 14 bases are a match to TRBD2. J lost 6 bases, V lost 1 base, and 8 bases had no gene match. The CDR3 is 18 amino acids. CDR1 and CDR2 from the germline V gene are SEHNR and FQNEAQ (reference sequence). CDR3 in amino acids: CASSLERPGTSGSNEQFF. The CDR3 DNA reads as TGTGCCAGCAGCTTAGAACGACCAGGGACTAGCGGGAGCAATGAGCAGTTCTTC.

The chain links TRBV7-9 to TRBJ2-3; D is unclear. The V end lost 3 bases, the J end lost 5 bases, and 6 bases lay between the germline ends. This CDR3 is built from 12 residues. Germline V gene sequence: CDR1 SEHNR, CDR2 FQNEAQ (reference sequence). Here the CDR3 reads CASSFSGDTQYF. In DNA, the CDR3 is TGTGCCAGCAGCTTTTCGGGAGATACGCAGTATTTT. The whole variable domain, filled in from reference TRBV7-9 and TRBJ2-3, reads DTGVSQNPRHKITKRGQNVTFRCDPISEHNRLYWYRQTLGQGPEFLTYFQNEAQLEKSRLLSDRFSAERPKGSFSTLEIQRTEQGDSAMYLCASSFSGDTQYFGPGTRLTVL.

The chain couples TRBV6-6 to TRBJ2-5; a possible D gene is TRBD2 (5 bases). There are 12 residues in the CDR3. Germline V lookup: CDR1 MNHNY, CDR2 SVGAGI (reference sequence). Deletions cut 3 bases from V and 5 bases from J, with 7 bases between. CDR3 DNA: TGTGCCAGCAGTTATTCGGGGGAGACCCAGTACTTC. This gives the protein CASSYSGETQYF.

The chain employs TRBV6-1 and TRBJ2-1, with 9 nucleotides matching TRBD1. Germline lookup yields CDR1 MNHNS and CDR2 SASEGT. Trimming removed 1 base from V and 5 bases from J; junction bases left unmatched: 3. CDR3 length: 15 residues. CDR3 nucleotide sequence: TGTGCCAGCAGTGAAGGGGACAGGGTTAACAATGAGCAGTTCTTC. It yields the protein CASSEGDRVNNEQFF.

This clone was detected a few times. The J gene is TRBJ2-4, the V gene TRBV7-9, with D maybe TRBD2 (6 bases). Per the germline V gene, CDR1 is SEHNR and CDR2 is FQNEAQ (reference sequence). This CDR3 region has 15 residues. Trimming shortened V by 5 bases and J by 6 bases, and 17 bases separated the two germline ends. Here the CDR3 reads CASSRAGGDLNIQYF. In nucleotides, the CDR3 is TGTGCCAGCAGCCGCGCAGGAGGGGACCTAAACATTCAGTACTTC.

CDR3 residues: CASSPTRLVEQYF. CDR3 bases: TGTGCCAGCAGTCCGACGAGGTTGGTCGAGCAGTACTTC. The J gene is TRBJ2-7, the V gene TRBV28; D gene unclear. The CDR3 is 13 amino acids. CDR1 and CDR2 from the germline V gene are MDHEN and SYDVKM. Deletions cut 5 bases from V and 6 bases from J, with 14 bases between.

V gene TRBV27 combines with J gene TRBJ2-7; D possibly corresponds to TRBD2 (5 bases). The CDR3 is made up of 14 amino acids. Trimming left V 5 bases short and J 4 bases short, with 15 bases between. Germline CDR1 and CDR2: MNHEY and SMNVEV (reference sequence). The CDR3 here is CASSTSGLSYEQYF. CDR3 nucleotide sequence: TGTGCCAGCAGTACGAGCGGACTTTCGTACGAGCAGTACTTC.

The rearrangement joins TRBV2 to TRBJ2-1, with D perhaps matching TRBD2 (5 bases). V gave up 8 bases and J gave up 2 bases, with 16 bases separating them. There are 15 residues in the CDR3. Germline lookup yields CDR1 SNHLY and CDR2 FYNNEI. The CDR3 sequence is CASGPIGGPYNEQFF. For the CDR3, the DNA is TGTGCCAGCGGTCCGATCGGCGGGCCCTACAATGAGCAGTTCTTC.

The rearrangement joins TRBV5-1 to TRBJ2-2; tentative D call: TRBD1 (6 bases). The CDR3 runs 15 residues. Trimming removed 3 bases at V and 3 bases at J, with 12 bases between. Germline CDR1 reads SGHRS; CDR2 reads YFSETQ. CDR3 bases: TGCGCCAGCAGCTCGATACAGGGAGACACCGGGGAGCTGTTTTTT. This sequence encodes CASSSIQGDTGELFF.

The sample holds one count of this clone. The V and J genes are TRBV27 and TRBJ2-1, with TRBD2 as a possible D gene (6 bases). CDR3 length equals 17 residues. In germline, CDR1 is MNHEY, CDR2 SMNVEV (reference sequence). V lost 8 bases and J 0 bases, leaving 20 bases between the germline ends. CDR3 sequence: CASFKRGTRSSYNEQFF. In DNA, the CDR3 is TGTGCCAGCTTTAAACGGGGGACGAGGAGCTCCTACAATGAGCAGTTCTTC.

The chain links TRBV30 to TRBJ2-7, with D possibly TRBD1 on 6 matching bases. The CDR3 runs to 14 residues. Germline CDR1 reads GTSNPN; CDR2 reads SVGIG (reference sequence). V was pared by 6 bases and J by 0 bases, with 15 bases between. The CDR3 sequence: CACLRDKSSYEQYF. CDR3 DNA sequence: TGTGCCTGCCTCCGGGACAAGAGCTCCTACGAGCAGTACTTC. Full variable domain (outside the CDR3, taken from reference TRBV30 and TRBJ2-7): SQTIHQWPATLVQPVGSPLSLECTVEGTSNPNLYWYRQAAGRGLQLLFYSVGIGQISSEVPQNLSASRPQDRQFILSSKKLLLSDSGFYLCACLRDKSSYEQYFGPGTRLTVT.

This chain joins TRBV28 and TRBJ1-5; the match to TRBD1 covers 9 bases. CDR1 and CDR2 (germline): MDHEN, SYDVKM. The CDR3 has 16 amino acids. V lost 6 bases to trimming and J lost 4 bases; unmatched junction nucleotides: 10. The chain's CDR3 is CASRPRQGVRNQPQHF. CDR3 in DNA: TGTGCCAGCAGACCGAGACAGGGGGTGCGGAATCAGCCCCAGCATTTT.

Concerning this clone: One junction end disagrees with the germline gene, perhaps due to a read error. This chain connects TRBV7-3 to TRBJ2-2; TRBD1 matches at 7 bases. In germline, CDR1 is SGHTA, CDR2 FQGTGA. This CDR3 spans 18 amino acids. Here the CDR3 reads CASSITPTGIANTGELFF. In DNA, the CDR3 is TGTGCCAGCAGCATAACCCCGACAGGGATCGCGAACACCGGGGAGCTGTTTTTT.

The chain employs TRBV27 and TRBJ2-7; TRBD2 matches 9 bases. The germline gives CDR1 MNHEY, CDR2 SMNVEV (reference sequence). V was pared by 2 bases and J by 0 bases, with 5 bases of the junction left unmatched. The CDR3 is made up of 16 amino acids. The CDR3 DNA is TGTGCCAGCAGTTTAGGGGCACTAGCGGGCTCCTACGAGCAGTACTTC. This codes for CASSLGALAGSYEQYF.

The chain uses TRBV27 and TRBJ1-3; D is unclear. Deletions cut 5 bases from V and 2 bases from J, with 13 bases between. The CDR3 is 15 amino acids. Germline loops: CDR1 MNHEY, CDR2 SMNVEV (reference sequence). CDR3 amino acids: CASSPGLSAGNTIYF. In DNA, the CDR3 is TGTGCCAGCAGTCCAGGACTGTCGGCTGGAAACACCATATATTTT.

The chain couples TRBV29-1 to TRBJ2-1; TRBD2 matches 8 bases. V shed 7 bases and J 2 bases; nucleotides not matched to a gene: 4. Germline V lookup: CDR1 SQVTM, CDR2 ANQGSEA. The CDR3 is made up of 13 amino acids. CDR3 DNA sequence: TGCAGCGGGGGACTAGAGGCCTACAATGAGCAGTTCTTC. The encoded protein is CSGGLEAYNEQFF.

V gene TRBV9 combines with J gene TRBJ2-7; perhaps TRBD2 as D (6 bases). V was trimmed by 0 bases and J by 3 bases, leaving 13 bases between them. The CDR3 spans 15 residues. From germline, CDR1 is SGDLS and CDR2 YYNGEE. As DNA, the CDR3 is TGTGCCAGCAGCGTAGTGATAGCGGCCCTCTACGAGCAGTACTTC. Protein sequence: CASSVVIAALYEQYF.

This clone was detected a few times. This rearrangement joins TRBV5-5 to TRBJ1-1; D not resolved. Germline V gives CDR1 SGHKS, CDR2 YYEKEE (reference sequence). The V and J ends lost 0 bases and 0 bases respectively, with 6 bases between them. The CDR3 spans 14 residues. CDR3 DNA: TGTGCCAGCAGCTTGGCTTCCCTGAACACTGAAGCTTTCTTT. It codes for CASSLASLNTEAFF. The complete variable domain, with remaining parts taken from reference TRBV5-5 and TRBJ1-1, reads DAGVTQSPTHLIKTRGQQVTLRCSPISGHKSVSWYQQVLGQGPQFIFQYYEKEERGRGNFPDRFSARQFPNYSSELNVNALLLGDSALYLCASSLASLNTEAFFGQGTRLTVV.